This T cell receptor (beta chain) stems from a study of blood T cell repertoires in COVID-19. Study summary: There were acute and convalescent COVID-19 samples, and they came from the United States, Italy and Spain. PBMCs, B-cell-depleted T cells, or T cells provided the cDNA or gDNA that made up the material.

This clone occurred once. Original data processing: Cell counts per sample came from amplifying reference gene primers. Sequencing was performed with immunoSEQ multiplex PCR; in TCRdb, only in-frame clones are kept and a portion is missing. That table supplies the V and J calls and clone size; D and trimming were determined from the DNA. This sample has more than 200,000 clones; just over 85% occur once, and the top ten carry approximately 10%. Recruited during active infection, patients (from Seattle) were subsequently followed longitudinally. The CDR3 loop spans 17 amino acids. In germline, CDR1 is MGHDK, CDR2 SYGVNS. After removal of 9 bases from V and 0 bases from J, the junction contained 10 bases not matched to a gene.

This TCR was sampled from a man in his fifties or sixties with COVID-19, enrolled during active disease. This chain uses TRBV25-1 with TRBJ2-2, with TRBD2 matching 10 bases. The sample taken for sequencing was peripheral blood. Written as DNA, the CDR3 is TGTGCCAGTCTTGCGGGAGGGACTAGCGCGAACACCGGGGAGCTGTTTTTT. Amino acid sequence: CASLAGGTSANTGELFF.